The clone carrying this T cell receptor beta chain was found many times. A single record per CDR3 protein comes from TCRdb applying MiXCR to the 5' RACE reads. Altogether tens of thousands of distinct CDR3 sequences are present, less than 6% being singletons, with the ten largest covering 3.5% to 4.5%. These data are taken from a study of early T cells in non-severe SARS-CoV-2 infection. About the research overall: It was bulk RNA from unsorted whole blood that was sequenced, and the chains were unpaired.

With V trimmed by 7 bases and J by 4 bases, 6 bases remained unmatched. This CDR3 has 13 residues. Germline V CDR1 and CDR2: SQVTM, ANQGSEA. The sequenced sample was whole blood, obtained at baseline. The V call is TRBV29-1, the J call TRBJ2-1; TRBD2 matches at 8 bases. The source of this sequence is an adult who was a healthcare worker with PCR-confirmed SARS-CoV-2 infection or an uninfected control (not recorded which). The CDR3 loop reads CSAHSGEYNEQFF. DNA for the CDR3: TGCAGCGCCCATAGCGGGGAGTACAATGAGCAGTTCTTC.